These T cell receptor beta chains were read from a single sample in a study of T cells in Graves' hyperthyroidism and ophthalmopathy. One entry per CDR3 protein, called by TCRdb with MiXCR from the multiplex PCR reads. The data contain a few hundred thousand distinct CDR3 sequences, 40% to 50% of them singletons. The source material was peripheral blood or thyroid tissue (not recorded which). These receptors came from an adult woman with Graves' disease, either hyperthyroidism or ophthalmopathy (not recorded which). Both conserved end residues are part of each CDR3. The order of the fields is clone size, D gene, V gene, J gene, CDR3 DNA, CDR3 protein. D genes are given only for firm matches. Size is stated for part of the rows, as once, few or many counts, or as a class when the clone is expanded.

many,-,TRBV6-6,TRBJ2-7,TGTGCCAGCAGGGGCACAGATTACGAGCAGTACTTC,CASRGTDYEQYF
-,TRBD1,TRBV19,TRBJ1-2,TGCGCCGTCGAAGGAGGACAGGGAAGAGGTGGCTACACCTTC,CAVEGGQGRGGYTF
many,-,TRBV12-3/TRBV12-4,TRBJ1-5,TGTGCCAGCAGTTTGTCCAGATATAGCAATCAGCCCCAGCATTTT,CASSLSRYSNQPQHF
-,-,TRBV2,TRBJ1-6,TGTGCCAGCAAAGCGGGAGTAGAAGCCCTCCACTTT,CASKAGVEALHF
-,TRBD2,TRBV7-2,TRBJ2-7,TGTGCCAGCAGCTTTACTCTAGCGGGGCCCTACGAGCAGTACTTC,CASSFTLAGPYEQYF
many,-,TRBV10-1,TRBJ1-6,TGCGCCAGCAGCCCTCTAGGGCATAATTCACCCCTCCACTTT,CASSPLGHNSPLHF
many,TRBD1,TRBV5-1,TRBJ2-7,TGCGCCAGCAGCTCCCGGACAGGGCTACACGAGCAGTACTTC,CASSSRTGLHEQYF
-,TRBD1,TRBV20-1,TRBJ2-5,TGCAGTGCTTCCGGGACAGCAATCCAAGAGACCCAGTACTTC,CSASGTAIQETQYF
few,-,TRBV6-6,TRBJ2-7,TGTGCCAGCAGTTCTTGGGTCTCCCGTGGAGTTTACGAGCAGTACTTC,CASSSWVSRGVYEQYF
many,TRBD2,TRBV5-1,TRBJ2-7,TGCGCCAGCAGCCTTACTAGCGGGAGGGCCGGGGCCCGCTACGAGCAGTACTTC,CASSLTSGRAGARYEQYF
-,TRBD1,TRBV10-3,TRBJ2-7,TGTGCCATCAGTGAGCCGGGACAGGGTAACGAGCAGTACTTC,CAISEPGQGNEQYF
many,-,TRBV12-3/TRBV12-4,TRBJ2-5,TGTGCCAGCAGTTTAATTCAGCGAGGACAAGAGACCCAGTACTTC,CASSLIQRGQETQYF
many,TRBD1,TRBV20-1,TRBJ1-6,TGCAGTGCCACCCTTACAGGGGGCGCGTCACCCCTCCACTTT,CSATLTGGASPLHF
-,-,TRBV6-1,TRBJ1-2,TGTGCCAGCGGGGGGGACGGTTGGGGATATGGCTACACCTTC,CASGGDGWGYGYTF
few,-,TRBV19,TRBJ1-2,TGTGCCAGTAGTATGAGCGATGGCTACACCTTC,CASSMSDGYTF
few,TRBD2,TRBV2,TRBJ2-7,TGTGCCTCCCGCCTCGAGCGGGGGAGCTACGAGCAGTACTTC,CASRLERGSYEQYF
-,-,TRBV5-1,TRBJ2-7,TGCACCAGCAGCTGGGGGCTAGTTAGTGACGAGCAGTACTTC,CTSSWGLVSDEQYF
many,TRBD1,TRBV11-2,TRBJ2-7,TGTGCCAGCAGCTGGGGGACAGACGAGCAGTACTTC,CASSWGTDEQYF
many,-,TRBV7-3,TRBJ2-2,TGTGCCAGCAGTCTACTGGGACTGAAGGAGGGGGAGCTGTTTTTT,CASSLLGLKEGELFF
many,-,TRBV7-2,TRBJ2-7,TGTGCCAGCAGCTTACGGGCCGCAAGTCGGGCCTACGAGCAGTACTTC,CASSLRAASRAYEQYF